This T cell receptor beta chain was captured in a study of PD-L1 blockade in urothelial cancer. Whole-study context: Bladder-origin urothelial cancer in males covered twenty-five of 29 patients.

The repertoire was sequenced with immunoSEQ multiplex PCR; TCRdb's copy has only in-frame clones and lacks some. The sample consists of about 52,000 clones, about 80% of them appearing once. Material: PBMCs, obtained around atezolizumab (anti-PD-L1) treatment. The clonotype comes from a man in his forties or fifties with urothelial cancer.

As DNA, the CDR3 is TGTGCCAGCTCACCGTCTAGATTAAGGACAGGGGGCGGGAACACTGAAGCTTTCTTT. Residues: CASSPSRLRTGGGNTEAFF. The chain combines TRBV18 with TRBJ1-1, with 11 positions matching TRBD1. This CDR3 has 19 residues. CDR1 KGHSH and CDR2 LQKENI come from the germline V gene. With 3 bases clipped from V and 1 base from J, the junction kept 13 bases outside the gene matches.